This T cell receptor beta chain stems from a study of T cells in localized non-small cell lung cancer. Findings of the study overall: There were a median roughly 59 of the top 100 tumor clones appearing in adjacent lung. Among blood samples, higher T cell density accompanied longer overall survival.

Notes on this clone: Its antigen is not identified.

Per germline, CDR1 MGHRA and CDR2 YSYEKL. The CDR3 is 17 residues long. With 0 bases removed from V and 2 bases from J, the gap between germline ends came to 16 bases. Libraries were prepared by immunoSEQ multiplex PCR; TCRdb keeps only in-frame clonotypes and omits some of them. The repertoire holds about 64,000 clones, roughly 79% seen once, with roughly 4.8% in the top ten. The rearrangement joins TRBV4-1 to TRBJ1-1; a possible D gene is TRBD1 (6 bases). This receptor was identified in a man aged 40 to 75 with stage II lung adenocarcinoma. Specimen: PBMCs, collected before any cancer treatment. The CDR3 nucleotides are TGCGCCAGCAGCCAAGAGCGGTTTGGGACATCCAACACTGAAGCTTTCTTT. Residues: CASSQERFGTSNTEAFF.